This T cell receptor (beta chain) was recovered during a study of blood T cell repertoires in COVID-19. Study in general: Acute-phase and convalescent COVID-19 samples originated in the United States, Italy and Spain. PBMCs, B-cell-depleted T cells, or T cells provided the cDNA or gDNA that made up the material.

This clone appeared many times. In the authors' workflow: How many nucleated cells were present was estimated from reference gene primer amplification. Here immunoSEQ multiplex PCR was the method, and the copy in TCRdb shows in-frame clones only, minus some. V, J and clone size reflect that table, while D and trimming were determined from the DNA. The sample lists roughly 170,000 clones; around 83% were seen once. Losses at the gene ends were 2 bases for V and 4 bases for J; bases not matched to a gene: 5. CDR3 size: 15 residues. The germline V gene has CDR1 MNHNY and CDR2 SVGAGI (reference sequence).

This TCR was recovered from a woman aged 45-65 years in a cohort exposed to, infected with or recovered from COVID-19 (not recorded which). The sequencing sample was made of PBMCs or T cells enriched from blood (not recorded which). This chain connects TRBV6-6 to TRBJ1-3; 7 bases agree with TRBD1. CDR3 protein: CASSYTTGMGNTIYF. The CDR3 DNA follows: TGTGCCAGCAGTTACACGACAGGGATGGGAAACACCATATATTTT.